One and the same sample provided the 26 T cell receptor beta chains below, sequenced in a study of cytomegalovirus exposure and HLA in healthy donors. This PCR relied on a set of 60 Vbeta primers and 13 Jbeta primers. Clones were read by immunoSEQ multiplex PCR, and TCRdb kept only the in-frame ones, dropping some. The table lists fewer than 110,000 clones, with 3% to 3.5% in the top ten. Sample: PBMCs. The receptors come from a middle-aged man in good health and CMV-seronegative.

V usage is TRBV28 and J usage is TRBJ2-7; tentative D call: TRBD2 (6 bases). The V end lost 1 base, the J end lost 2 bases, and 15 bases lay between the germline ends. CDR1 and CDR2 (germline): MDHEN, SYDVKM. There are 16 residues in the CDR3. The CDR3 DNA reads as TGTGCCAGCAGTTTATTCCTTGGAGGGGACCCCTACGAGCAGTACTTC. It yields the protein CASSLFLGGDPYEQYF.

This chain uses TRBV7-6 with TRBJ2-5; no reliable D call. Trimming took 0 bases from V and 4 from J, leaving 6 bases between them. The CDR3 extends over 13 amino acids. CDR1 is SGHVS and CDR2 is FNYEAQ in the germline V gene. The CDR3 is CASSLARGETQYF. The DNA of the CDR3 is TGTGCCAGCAGCTTAGCGCGAGGAGAGACCCAGTACTTC.

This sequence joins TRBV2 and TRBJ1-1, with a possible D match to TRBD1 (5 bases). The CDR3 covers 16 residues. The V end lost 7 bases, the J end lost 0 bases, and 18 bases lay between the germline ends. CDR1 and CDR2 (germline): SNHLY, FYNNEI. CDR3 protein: CASIREAGAMNTEAFF. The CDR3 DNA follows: TGTGCCAGCATCAGGGAGGCGGGCGCCATGAACACTGAAGCTTTCTTT.

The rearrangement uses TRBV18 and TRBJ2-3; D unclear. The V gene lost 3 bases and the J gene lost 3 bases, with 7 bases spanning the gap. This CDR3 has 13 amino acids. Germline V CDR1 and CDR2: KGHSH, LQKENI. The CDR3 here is CASSPYVTDTQYF. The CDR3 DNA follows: TGTGCCAGCTCACCTTATGTTACAGATACGCAGTATTTT.

The CDR3 here is CASSETGPTNEKLFF. The CDR3 bases are TGTGCCAGCAGTGAAACAGGCCCAACTAATGAAAAACTGTTTTTT. The V gene is TRBV2, the J gene TRBJ1-4, with D possibly TRBD1 on 5 matching bases. Deletions cut 2 bases from V and 0 bases from J, with 7 bases between. The CDR3 is made up of 15 amino acids. Germline loops: CDR1 SNHLY, CDR2 FYNNEI.

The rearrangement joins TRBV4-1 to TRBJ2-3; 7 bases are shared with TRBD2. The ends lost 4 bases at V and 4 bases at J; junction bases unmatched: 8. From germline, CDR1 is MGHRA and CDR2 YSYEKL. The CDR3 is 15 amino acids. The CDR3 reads CASSPGTISADTQYF. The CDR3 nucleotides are TGCGCCAGCAGCCCCGGGACTATTTCTGCAGATACGCAGTATTTT.

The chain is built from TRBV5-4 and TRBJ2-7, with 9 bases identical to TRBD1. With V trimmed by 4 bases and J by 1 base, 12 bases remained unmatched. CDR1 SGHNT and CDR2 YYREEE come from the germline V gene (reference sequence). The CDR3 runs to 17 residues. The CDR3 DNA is TGTGCCAGCAGCCCCCGGGACAGGGCTCCGTCGTCCTACGAGCAGTACTTC. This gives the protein CASSPRDRAPSSYEQYF.

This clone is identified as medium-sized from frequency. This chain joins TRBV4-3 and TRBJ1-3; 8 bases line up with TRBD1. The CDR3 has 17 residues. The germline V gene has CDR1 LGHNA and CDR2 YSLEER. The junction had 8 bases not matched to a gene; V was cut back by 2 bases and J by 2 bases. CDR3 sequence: CASSQLGQGRTGNTIYF. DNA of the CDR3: TGCGCCAGCAGCCAACTCGGACAGGGACGGACTGGAAACACCATATATTTT.

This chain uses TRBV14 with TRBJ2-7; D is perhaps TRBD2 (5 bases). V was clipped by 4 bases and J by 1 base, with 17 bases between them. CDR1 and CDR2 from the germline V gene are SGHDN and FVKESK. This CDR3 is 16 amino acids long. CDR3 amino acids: CASSPPGWRTSYEQYF. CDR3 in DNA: TGTGCCAGCAGCCCCCCAGGATGGAGGACGTCCTACGAGCAGTACTTC.

This CDR3 reads CASSLDSYTNNEQFF. The CDR3, as DNA: TGCGCCAGCAGCTTGGACTCATATACCAACAATGAGCAGTTCTTC. The chain uses TRBV5-1 and TRBJ2-1; D not resolved. Trimming cost V 0 bases and J 5 bases, with 12 bases left between them. CDR1 is SGHRS and CDR2 is YFSETQ in the germline V gene. The CDR3 is made up of 15 amino acids. Variable domain in full (rest from reference TRBV5-1 and TRBJ2-1): KAGVTQTPRYLIKTRGQQVTLSCSPISGHRSVSWYQQTPGQGLQFLFEYFSETQRNKGNFPGRFSGRQFSNSRSEMNVSTLELGDSALYLCASSLDSYTNNEQFFGPGTRLTVL.

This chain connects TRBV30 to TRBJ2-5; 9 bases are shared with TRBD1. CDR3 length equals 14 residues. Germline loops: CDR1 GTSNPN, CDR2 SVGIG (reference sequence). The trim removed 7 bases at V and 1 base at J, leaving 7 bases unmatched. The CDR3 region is CALRHRGLQETQYF. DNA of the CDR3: TGTGCCTTGCGACACAGGGGGCTCCAAGAGACCCAGTACTTC.

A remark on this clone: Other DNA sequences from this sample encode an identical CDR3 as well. The CDR3 region is CASSQGAGSSYEQYF. Here the CDR3 DNA reads TGCGCCAGCAGCCAAGGAGCGGGGAGCTCCTACGAGCAGTACTTC. The V gene is TRBV4-3, the J gene TRBJ2-7; TRBD2 matches at 7 bases. Per germline, CDR1 LGHNA and CDR2 YSLEER. This CDR3 spans 15 amino acids. With 1 base clipped from V and 0 bases from J, the junction kept 3 bases outside the gene matches.

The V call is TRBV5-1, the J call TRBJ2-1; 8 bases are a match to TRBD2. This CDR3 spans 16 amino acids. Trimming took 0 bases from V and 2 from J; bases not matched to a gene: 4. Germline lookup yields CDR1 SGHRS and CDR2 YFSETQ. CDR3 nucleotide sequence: TGCGCCAGCAGCTTGGAGGGCGGGGGGCCCTACAATGAGCAGTTCTTC. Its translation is CASSLEGGGPYNEQFF.

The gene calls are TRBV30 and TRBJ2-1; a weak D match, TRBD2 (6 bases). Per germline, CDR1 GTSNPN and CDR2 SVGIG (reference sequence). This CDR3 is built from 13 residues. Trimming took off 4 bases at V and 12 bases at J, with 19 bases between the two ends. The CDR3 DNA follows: TGTGCCTGGACCATAGCTGGGGGGACGAGGCAGTTCTTC. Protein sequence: CAWTIAGGTRQFF.

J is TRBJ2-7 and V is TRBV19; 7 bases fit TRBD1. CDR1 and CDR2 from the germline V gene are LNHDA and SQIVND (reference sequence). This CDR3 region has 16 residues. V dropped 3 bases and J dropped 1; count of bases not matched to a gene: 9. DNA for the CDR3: TGTGCCAGTAGTATCCCACCACGACAGGGTTCCTACGAGCAGTACTTC. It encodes CASSIPPRQGSYEQYF.

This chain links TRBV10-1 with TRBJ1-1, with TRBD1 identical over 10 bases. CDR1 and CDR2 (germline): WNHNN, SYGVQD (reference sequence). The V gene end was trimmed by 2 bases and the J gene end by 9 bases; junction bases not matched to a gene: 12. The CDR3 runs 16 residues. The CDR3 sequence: CASSEDETGGRHQAFF. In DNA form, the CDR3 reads TGCGCCAGCAGTGAGGACGAGACAGGGGGCCGACACCAAGCTTTCTTT.

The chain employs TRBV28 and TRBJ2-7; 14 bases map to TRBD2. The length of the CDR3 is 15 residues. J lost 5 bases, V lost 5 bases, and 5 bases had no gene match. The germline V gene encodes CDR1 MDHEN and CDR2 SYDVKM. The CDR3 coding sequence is TGTGCCAGCAGTCCCGGGACTAGCGGGAGCAACGAGCAGTACTTC. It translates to CASSPGTSGSNEQYF.

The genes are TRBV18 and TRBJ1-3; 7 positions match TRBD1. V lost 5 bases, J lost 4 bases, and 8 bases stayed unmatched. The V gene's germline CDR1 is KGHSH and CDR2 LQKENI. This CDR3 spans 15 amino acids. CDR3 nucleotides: TGTGCCAGCTCAAGGGGGCGGAACGAAGGAAACACCATATATTTT. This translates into CASSRGRNEGNTIYF. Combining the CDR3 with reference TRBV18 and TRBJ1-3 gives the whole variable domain NAGVMQNPRHLVRRRGQEARLRCSPMKGHSHVYWYRQLPEEGLKFMVYLQKENIIDESGMPKERFSAEFPKEGPSILRIQQVVRGDSAAYFCASSRGRNEGNTIYFGEGSWLTVV.

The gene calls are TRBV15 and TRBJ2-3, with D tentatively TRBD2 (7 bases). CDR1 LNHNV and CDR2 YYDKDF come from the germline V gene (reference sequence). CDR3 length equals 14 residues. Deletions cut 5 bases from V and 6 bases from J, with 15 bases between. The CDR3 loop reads CATSRGAPPDTQYF. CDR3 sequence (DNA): TGTGCCACCAGCCGGGGGGCCCCCCCCGATACGCAGTATTTT.

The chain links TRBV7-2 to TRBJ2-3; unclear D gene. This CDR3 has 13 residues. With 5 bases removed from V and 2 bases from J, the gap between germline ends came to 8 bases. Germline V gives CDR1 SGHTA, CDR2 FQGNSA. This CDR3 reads CASSTSPTDTQYF. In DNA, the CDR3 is TGTGCCAGCAGCACGAGCCCCACAGATACGCAGTATTTT.

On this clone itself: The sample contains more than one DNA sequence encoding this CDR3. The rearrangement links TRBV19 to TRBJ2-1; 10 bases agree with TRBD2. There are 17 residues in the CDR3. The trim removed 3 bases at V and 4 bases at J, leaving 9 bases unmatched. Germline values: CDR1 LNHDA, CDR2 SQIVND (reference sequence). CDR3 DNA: TGTGCCAGTAGTATTGGGAGCGGGGGGGCGCAATACAATGAGCAGTTCTTC. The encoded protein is CASSIGSGGAQYNEQFF.

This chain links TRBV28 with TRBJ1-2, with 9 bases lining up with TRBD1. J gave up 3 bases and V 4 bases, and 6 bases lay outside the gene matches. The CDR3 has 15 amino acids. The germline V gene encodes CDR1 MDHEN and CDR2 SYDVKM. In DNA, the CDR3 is TGTGCCAGCAGTTCCCCGACAGGGGGGGACTATGGCTACACCTTC. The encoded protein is CASSSPTGGDYGYTF.

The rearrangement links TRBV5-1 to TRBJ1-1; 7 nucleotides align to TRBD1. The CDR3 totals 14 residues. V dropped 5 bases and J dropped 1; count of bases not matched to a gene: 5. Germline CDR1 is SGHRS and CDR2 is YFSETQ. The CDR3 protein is CASRTGQSNTEAFF. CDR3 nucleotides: TGCGCCAGCAGAACGGGACAGTCGAACACTGAAGCTTTCTTT.

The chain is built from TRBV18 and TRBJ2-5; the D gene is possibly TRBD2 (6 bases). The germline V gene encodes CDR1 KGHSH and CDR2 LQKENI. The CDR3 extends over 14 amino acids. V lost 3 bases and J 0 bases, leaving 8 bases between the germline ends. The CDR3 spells CASSPGLDQETQYF. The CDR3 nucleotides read TGTGCCAGCTCACCGGGACTTGACCAAGAGACCCAGTACTTC.

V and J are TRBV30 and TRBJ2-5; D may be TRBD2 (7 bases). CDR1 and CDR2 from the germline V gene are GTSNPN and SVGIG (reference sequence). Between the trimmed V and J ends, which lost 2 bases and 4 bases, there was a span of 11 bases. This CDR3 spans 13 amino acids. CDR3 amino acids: CAWSRGGAETQYF. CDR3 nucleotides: TGTGCCTGGAGTAGGGGGGGCGCAGAGACCCAGTACTTC.

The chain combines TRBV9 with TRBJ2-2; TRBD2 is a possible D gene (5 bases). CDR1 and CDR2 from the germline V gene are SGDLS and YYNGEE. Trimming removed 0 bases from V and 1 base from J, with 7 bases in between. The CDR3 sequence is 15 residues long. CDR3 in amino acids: CASSVVARNTGELFF. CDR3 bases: TGTGCCAGCAGCGTAGTAGCGCGGAACACCGGGGAGCTGTTTTTT.